The rows below give T cell receptor beta chains drawn from one sample of a study of blood T cells in healthy people across ages. Each CDR3 protein gets one entry after TCRdb re-called the 5' RACE reads with MiXCR. The sample records 450,000 to 600,000 distinct CDR3 sequences, about 28% being singletons. The data were also submitted as part of a second study, on T cells of mothers and their children.

Sequencing was carried out using blood. These receptors were collected from a boy under 10 years old in good health. CDR3s include the opening cysteine and the closing phenylalanine or tryptophan. Each record gives: V gene, D gene, clone size, J gene, CDR3 protein, CDR3 DNA. A D gene is named only where the DNA matches it firmly. Size is stated for part of the rows, as once, few or many counts, or as a class when the clone is expanded.

TRBV9,.,few,TRBJ2-7,CASSVRGGSYEQYF,TGTGCCAGCAGCGTTCGAGGGGGGTCCTACGAGCAGTACTTC
TRBV10-3,.,.,TRBJ2-5,CASTSNQETQYF,TGTGCCAGCACTAGCAACCAAGAGACTCAGTACTTC
TRBV5-1,.,.,TRBJ1-1,CASSLERAGGAAMNTEAFF,TGCGCCAGCAGCTTGGAACGTGCGGGGGGCGCAGCCATGAACACTGAAGCTTTCTTT
TRBV5-1,.,few,TRBJ1-2,CASSLGQPTTNYGYTF,TGCGCCAGCAGCTTAGGACAGCCTACCACTAACTATGGCTACACCTTC
TRBV20-1,.,.,TRBJ2-3,CSARVEGTDTQYF,TGCAGTGCTAGAGTGGAGGGCACAGATACGCAGTATTTT
TRBV7-3,TRBD2,.,TRBJ2-1,CASSPDPGTSGGKEQFF,TGTGCCAGCAGCCCTGATCCCGGGACTAGCGGGGGGAAGGAGCAGTTCTTC
TRBV7-9,.,.,TRBJ2-7,CASSLGGGGSEQYF,TGTGCCAGCAGCTTAGGAGGGGGAGGTTCCGAGCAGTACTTC
TRBV7-6,TRBD1,.,TRBJ2-5,CASSLGTQTGDEETQYF,TGTGCCAGCAGCCTGGGGACCCAGACAGGGGACGAAGAGACCCAGTACTTC
TRBV7-9,TRBD2,.,TRBJ2-3,CASSPKRDTDTQYF,TGTGCCAGCAGCCCTAAGCGGGACACAGATACGCAGTATTTT
TRBV29-1,.,.,TRBJ1-2,CSVEGGGYTF,TGCAGCGTTGAAGGGGGTGGCTACACCTTC
TRBV9,.,few,TRBJ1-1,CASSVVAIGAEAFF,TGTGCCAGCAGCGTAGTAGCGATCGGGGCTGAAGCTTTCTTT
TRBV4-1,TRBD2,.,TRBJ2-5,CASSRRQRGGQETQYF,TGCGCCAGCAGCCGCAGGCAGCGGGGGGGACAAGAGACCCAGTACTTC
TRBV15,TRBD2,few,TRBJ2-1,CATSSAAGATYNEQFF,TGTGCCACCAGCAGCGCCGCGGGAGCCACCTACAATGAGCAGTTCTTC
TRBV5-1,TRBD1,many,TRBJ1-1,CASSSSGGNTEAFF,TGCGCCAGCAGCTCCTCAGGGGGCAACACTGAAGCTTTCTTT
TRBV11-2,.,.,TRBJ2-1,CASSLVVHPLENEQFF,TGTGCCAGCAGCTTAGTGGTGCACCCACTAGAGAATGAGCAGTTCTTC
TRBV9,TRBD2,few,TRBJ2-3,CASSPTVAGDTSTDTQYF,TGTGCCAGCAGCCCCACCGTAGCGGGAGATACTAGCACAGATACGCAGTATTTT
TRBV20-1,.,few,TRBJ1-4,CSAHINRARGEKLFF,TGCAGTGCCCATATTAACAGGGCAAGGGGTGAAAAACTGTTTTTT
TRBV7-2,.,few,TRBJ2-3,CASSALISDTQYF,TGTGCCAGCAGCGCATTAATTTCAGATACGCAGTATTTT
TRBV27,TRBD2,.,TRBJ2-1,CASRLAGQSYNEQFF,TGTGCCAGCAGGCTAGCGGGACAATCCTACAATGAGCAGTTCTTC
TRBV12-3/TRBV12-4,.,few,TRBJ2-6,CARCHTGANVLTF,TGTGCCAGGTGCCACACTGGGGCCAACGTCCTGACTTTC
TRBV12-3/TRBV12-4,TRBD1,.,TRBJ2-5,CASSLPKDRGQETQYF,TGTGCCAGCAGTTTACCCAAGGACAGGGGGCAAGAGACCCAGTACTTC
TRBV5-4,.,.,TRBJ2-7,CASTLGGPLTYEQYF,TGTGCCAGCACCCTAGGAGGACCCCTCACCTACGAGCAGTACTTC
TRBV7-3,TRBD1,.,TRBJ1-2,CASSSNRGPTDGYTF,TGTGCCAGCAGCTCGAACAGGGGGCCGACAGATGGCTACACCTTC
TRBV10-3,TRBD1,.,TRBJ1-4,CAISDRTGRAEKLFF,TGTGCCATCAGTGATCGGACAGGGCGGGCTGAAAAACTGTTTTTT
TRBV7-2,.,.,TRBJ2-4,CASSSKGRVGELNIQYF,TGTGCCAGCAGCTCTAAGGGTAGGGTAGGAGAGCTTAACATTCAGTACTTC
TRBV15,TRBD2,few,TRBJ2-1,CATNSRASGSNEQFF,TGTGCCACCAACAGTAGGGCTAGCGGGAGCAATGAGCAGTTCTTC
TRBV5-1,.,.,TRBJ1-4,CASSLTGAIEKLFF,TGCGCCAGCAGCTTGACTGGGGCGATTGAAAAACTGTTTTTT
TRBV9,.,.,TRBJ1-4,CASSVEAGRDWEKLFF,TGTGCCAGCAGCGTAGAAGCAGGGCGAGATTGGGAAAAACTGTTTTTT
TRBV20-1,.,.,TRBJ2-4,CSGRQGQDIQYF,TGCAGCGGCCGTCAGGGCCAGGACATTCAGTACTTC
TRBV13,TRBD2,.,TRBJ2-3,CASSFASGRNTDTQYF,TGTGCCAGCAGCTTCGCTAGCGGGAGGAACACAGATACGCAGTATTTT
TRBV24-1,TRBD1,.,TRBJ2-2,CATSDAFRTGLAGELFF,TGTGCCACCAGTGATGCGTTCCGGACAGGGTTGGCCGGGGAGCTGTTTTTT
TRBV10-3,TRBD2,.,TRBJ2-5,CAISESGLAAPRTQYF,TGTGCCATCAGTGAGTCCGGACTAGCGGCCCCCAGAACCCAGTACTTC
TRBV30,.,.,TRBJ2-1,CVWRSAYNEQFF,TGTGTATGGCGGTCCGCCTACAATGAGCAGTTCTTC
TRBV12-3/TRBV12-4,TRBD2,few,TRBJ2-7,CASSLGGSTPGEQYF,TGTGCCAGCAGTTTGGGGGGGTCGACACCTGGAGAGCAGTACTTC
TRBV7-8,TRBD2,.,TRBJ2-7,CASSLRREGNNEQYF,TGTGCCAGCAGTCTCAGAAGGGAGGGCAACAACGAGCAGTACTTC
TRBV29-1,.,.,TRBJ2-2,CSVEAGVTGELFF,TGCAGCGTTGAAGCGGGGGTAACCGGGGAGCTGTTTTTT
TRBV4-3,.,few,TRBJ1-3,CASSQESGLLGNTIYF,TGCGCCAGCAGCCAAGAGAGCGGACTATTGGGAAACACCATATATTTT
TRBV11-2,.,.,TRBJ2-1,CASSSEGGTLRGSSYNEQFF,TGTGCCAGCAGCTCTGAAGGGGGTACTTTGCGAGGAAGCTCCTACAATGAGCAGTTCTTC
TRBV18,TRBD1,few,TRBJ2-7,CASSGQGSSYEQYF,TGTGCCAGCTCAGGACAGGGGAGCTCCTACGAGCAGTACTTC
TRBV9,.,.,TRBJ2-5,CASSVEMGGPPETQYF,TGTGCCAGCAGCGTAGAGATGGGGGGGCCGCCAGAGACCCAGTACTTC
TRBV12-3/TRBV12-4,.,few,TRBJ2-7,CASSPAEQGRGCYEQYF,TGTGCCAGCAGTCCCGCTGAACAGGGTCGGGGTTGCTATGAGCAGTACTTC
TRBV5-1,TRBD2,.,TRBJ2-3,CASSLASGRYLTDTQYF,TGCGCCAGCAGCTTGGCTAGCGGGAGGTACCTCACAGATACGCAGTATTTT
TRBV5-4,.,.,TRBJ2-4,CASSSGDRNIQYF,TGTGCCAGCAGCTCAGGCGATCGGAACATTCAGTACTTC
TRBV5-1,.,.,TRBJ2-5,CASSPGRADGQYF,TGCGCCAGCAGCCCCGGTAGGGCCGACGGGCAGTACTTC
TRBV6-5,TRBD2,.,TRBJ2-6,CASSYSPLAGGDGANVLTF,TGTGCCAGCAGTTACTCACCACTAGCGGGAGGTGATGGGGCCAACGTCCTGACTTTC
TRBV5-1,.,many,TRBJ2-5,CASSMGREETQYF,TGCGCCAGCAGCATGGGGCGGGAAGAGACCCAGTACTTC
TRBV14,.,few,TRBJ2-1,CASSQVQIQFF,TGTGCCAGCAGCCAAGTACAAATTCAGTTCTTC
TRBV29-1,TRBD2,.,TRBJ2-7,CSVKRGYEQYF,TGCAGCGTCAAGCGGGGGTACGAGCAGTACTTC